This T cell receptor (beta chain) was found in a study of cytomegalovirus exposure and HLA in healthy donors. The CDR3 has 13 residues. The V gene's germline CDR1 is MNHNY and CDR2 SVGAGI (reference sequence). The V and J ends lost 8 bases and 0 bases respectively, with 11 bases between them. Researchers ran the PCR with 60 Vbeta and 13 Jbeta primers. This table comes from immunoSEQ multiplex PCR, and its TCRdb copy is limited to in-frame clones, with some not included. The table records about 190,000 clones, roughly 80% of them present only once. What was sequenced was PBMCs. This TCR came from a woman aged 18-29 years in good health and CMV-seronegative. The chain employs TRBV6-6 and TRBJ2-7; D is undetermined. CDR3 bases: TGTGCCAGCTCGGGTCCCCCCTCCTACGAGCAGTACTTC. Translation gives CASSGPPSYEQYF.